Each of the 21 T cell receptor beta chains below was sequenced from the same sample in a study of monozygotic twins with inflammatory bowel disease. For each CDR3 protein, TCRdb gives one entry from its re-call of the 5' RACE reads, without DNA. In total, the table holds 140,000 to 150,000 distinct CDR3 sequences. Sequenced: blood. These receptors all come from a human donor with ulcerative colitis or Crohn's disease, or a healthy co-twin of an affected twin (not recorded which).

V is TRBV30 and J is TRBJ2-1; the TRBD1 assignment by TCRdb is unverifiable without DNA. This CDR3 spans 13 amino acids. Per germline, CDR1 GTSNPN and CDR2 SVGIG (reference sequence). The CDR3 is CACTGTADDEQFF.

V usage is TRBV7-9 and J usage is TRBJ1-2; checking the TCRdb D call of TRBD1 is not possible without DNA. The CDR3 is made up of 15 amino acids. Looked up from germline, CDR1 is SEHNR and CDR2 is FQNEAQ (reference sequence). This CDR3 reads CASSPTGQGSYGYTF.

This chain joins TRBV9 and TRBJ1-1; TCRdb returns TRBD1, unconfirmable since there is no DNA. Germline V gene sequence: CDR1 SGDLS, CDR2 YYNGEE. There are 13 residues in the CDR3. CDR3 sequence reads: CASSPLLGTEAFF. The whole variable domain, remainder taken from reference TRBV9 and TRBJ1-1, is DSGVTQTPKHLITATGQRVTLRCSPRSGDLSVYWYQQSLDQGLQFLIQYYNGEERAKGNILERFSAQQFPDLHSELNLSSLELGDSALYFCASSPLLGTEAFFGQGTRLTVV.

The CDR3 loop is CASSFSDGDSPLHF. The chain couples TRBV27 to TRBJ1-6. The CDR3 consists of 14 residues. Germline CDR1 reads MNHEY; CDR2 reads SMNVEV (reference sequence).

The chain combines TRBV7-9 with TRBJ2-6. CDR1 SEHNR and CDR2 FQNEAQ come from the germline V gene (reference sequence). CDR3 length: 14 amino acids. The CDR3 loop reads CASSLALGANVLTF. Based on the CDR3 plus reference TRBV7-9 and TRBJ2-6, the full variable domain is DTGVSQNPRHKITKRGQNVTFRCDPISEHNRLYWYRQTLGQGPEFLTYFQNEAQLEKSRLLSDRFSAERPKGSFSTLEIQRTEQGDSAMYLCASSLALGANVLTFGAGSRLTVL.

The chain uses TRBV23-1 and TRBJ2-1. TRBV23-1 is assigned to the ORF class and has an uncertain function. The CDR3 is 15 residues long. The CDR3 reads CASSQSDSPYNEQFF.

This rearrangement joins TRBV24-1 to TRBJ2-2; TCRdb selects TRBD1, and the lack of DNA leaves this call unchecked. From germline, CDR1 is KGHDR and CDR2 SFDVKD. There are 14 residues in the CDR3. The CDR3 here is CATSRQGFAGELFF.

This rearrangement joins TRBV7-2 to TRBJ1-1; with no DNA, the TCRdb D assignment of TRBD1 cannot be verified. The CDR3 has 16 amino acids. CDR1 is SGHTA and CDR2 is FQGNSA in the germline V gene. The CDR3 sequence: CASSPKNRGMNTEAFF.

This sequence joins TRBV5-5 and TRBJ2-1. Germline V gene lookup returns CDR1 SGHKS and CDR2 YYEKEE (reference sequence). The CDR3 has 13 residues. The CDR3: CASSLSTRNEQFF.

V and J are TRBV7-2 and TRBJ1-5; TCRdb outputs TRBD1, but without DNA this stays unchecked. The CDR3 loop spans 14 amino acids. Per the germline V gene, CDR1 is SGHTA and CDR2 is FQGNSA. CDR3 loop: CASSHGTGNQPQHF.

The chain carries TRBV29-1 and TRBJ1-1; TCRdb returns TRBD1, unconfirmable since there is no DNA. Germline V lookup: CDR1 SQVTM, CDR2 ANQGSEA. The CDR3 is 13 residues long. The CDR3 loop reads CSVAGTENTEAFF. Using reference TRBV29-1 and TRBJ1-1 for the parts outside the CDR3, the full variable domain is SAVISQKPSRDICQRGTSLTIQCQVDSQVTMMFWYRQQPGQSLTLIATANQGSEATYESGFVIDKFPISRPNLTFSTLTVSNMSPEDSSIYLCSVAGTENTEAFFGQGTRLTVV.

CDR3 protein: CATSRDLAGIEDTQYF. The rearrangement links TRBV15 to TRBJ2-3; there is no DNA to check the TCRdb D call of TRBD2. This CDR3 is built from 16 residues. Germline CDR1 reads LNHNV; CDR2 reads YYDKDF (reference sequence).

The chain couples TRBV29-1 to TRBJ1-5. The CDR3 length is 14 residues. Germline CDR1 SQVTM, CDR2 ANQGSEA. The CDR3 loop is CSVEDPSSNQPQHF.

The chain links TRBV19 to TRBJ1-6; TCRdb's assignment of TRBD1 cannot be checked, as there is no DNA. The CDR3 has 15 residues. Germline CDR1 reads LNHDA; CDR2 reads SQIVND (reference sequence). CDR3 residues: CASRGTDLYNSPLHF.

V and J are TRBV29-1 and TRBJ2-1; TCRdb selects TRBD2, and the lack of DNA leaves this call unchecked. This CDR3 is built from 13 residues. Germline lookup yields CDR1 SQVTM and CDR2 ANQGSEA. CDR3 protein: CSVENSGGNEQFF.

This rearrangement joins TRBV13 to TRBJ2-7; TCRdb names TRBD1, which stays unverified in the absence of DNA. There are 13 residues in the CDR3. CDR1 is PRHDT, CDR2 FYEKMQ, per germline (reference sequence). CDR3 amino acids: CASSLPGEEEQYF.

The rearrangement uses TRBV2 and TRBJ2-2. This CDR3 comprises 13 residues. The germline V gene encodes CDR1 SNHLY and CDR2 FYNNEI. CDR3 protein: CASSVSWTGELFF.

This sequence joins TRBV3-1 and TRBJ1-6. There are 15 residues in the CDR3. The germline CDR1 and CDR2 sequences are LGHDT and YNNKEL (reference sequence). The chain's CDR3 is CASSQNGRLGSPLHF.

The chain couples TRBV27 to TRBJ2-7; checking the TCRdb D call of TRBD2 is not possible without DNA. Germline V lookup: CDR1 MNHEY, CDR2 SMNVEV (reference sequence). CDR3 length equals 16 residues. CDR3 region: CATRSVSGEGLYEQYF.

This chain joins TRBV7-2 and TRBJ1-2; TCRdb proposes TRBD1, but this gene call is untestable without DNA. The CDR3 is made up of 17 amino acids. CDR1 SGHTA and CDR2 FQGNSA come from the germline V gene. CDR3 in amino acids: CASSLMGPGRRWTGYTF. Using reference TRBV7-2 and TRBJ1-2 for the parts outside the CDR3, the full variable domain is GAGVSQSPSNKVTEKGKDVELRCDPISGHTALYWYRQSLGQGLEFLIYFQGNSAPDKSGLPSDRFSAERTGGSVSTLTIQRTQQEDSAVYLCASSLMGPGRRWTGYTFGSGTRLTVV.

This rearrangement joins TRBV12-3 or TRBV12-4 to TRBJ1-1; TCRdb returns TRBD1, unconfirmable since there is no DNA. The CDR3 is made up of 13 amino acids. The CDR3 is CASRGQGDTEAFF.